This T cell receptor beta chain was sequenced for a study of naive and memory T cell subsets. Overall study findings and caveats: A few larger clonotypes appeared in naive repertoires, especially CD8, possibly memory cells re-expressing CD45RA.

The germline gives CDR1 MNHEY, CDR2 SMNVEV (reference sequence). The CDR3 is made up of 16 amino acids. Trimming removed 5 bases at V and 3 bases at J, with 17 bases between. This clonotype was counted ten times or more. Its antigen is not known. An equimolar mix of two oligonucleotides served as the beta constant-region primer for TRBC1 and TRBC2. Four rounds of PCR amplified the ligated cDNA using nested alpha and beta constant-region primers plus SP2. TCRdb re-derived calls from the UMI-ligation and nested PCR reads in MiXCR, one entry per CDR3 protein. The data hold more than 95,000 distinct CDR3 sequences, with approximately 14% observed a single time.

Sequences were obtained from naive CD8+ T cells from blood. The chain recombines TRBV27 with TRBJ1-5; unclear D gene. This sequence was found in a human donor in good health. Here the CDR3 DNA reads TGTGCCAGCAGTCACCGGAGTGGAGCCCTCAATCAGCCCCAGCATTTT. It specifies CASSHRSGALNQPQHF.